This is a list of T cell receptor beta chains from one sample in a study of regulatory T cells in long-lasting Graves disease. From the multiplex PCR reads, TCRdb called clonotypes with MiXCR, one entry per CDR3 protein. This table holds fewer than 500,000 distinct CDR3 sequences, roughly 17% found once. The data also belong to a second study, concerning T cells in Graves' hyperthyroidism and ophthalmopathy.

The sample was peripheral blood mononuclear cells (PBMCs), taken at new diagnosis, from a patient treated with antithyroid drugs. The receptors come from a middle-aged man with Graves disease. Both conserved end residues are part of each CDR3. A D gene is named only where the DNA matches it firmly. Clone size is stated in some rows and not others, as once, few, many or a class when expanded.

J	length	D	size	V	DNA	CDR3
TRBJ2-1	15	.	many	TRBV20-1	TGCAGTGCTGGTGGTAACGGACTTCGAAACAATGAGCAGTTCTTC	CSAGGNGLRNNEQFF
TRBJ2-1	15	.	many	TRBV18	TGTGCCAGCTCACCACTGGGGGGCGCGGGGGATGAGCAGTTCTTC	CASSPLGGAGDEQFF
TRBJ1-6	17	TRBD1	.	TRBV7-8	TGTGCCAGCAGCTTAGCGCTGAGACAGGGGGCGCGGTCACCCCTCCACTTT	CASSLALRQGARSPLHF
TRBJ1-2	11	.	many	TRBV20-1	TGCAGTGCTAGAAGTAGTCCTGGCTACACCTTC	CSARSSPGYTF
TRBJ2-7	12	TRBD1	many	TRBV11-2	TGTGCCAGCAGTGTACAGGGGTACGAGCAGTACTTC	CASSVQGYEQYF
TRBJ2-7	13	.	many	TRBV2	TGTGCCACCACTTCCGACACAGTCGGGGAGCAGTACTTC	CATTSDTVGEQYF
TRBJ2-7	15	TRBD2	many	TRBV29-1	TGCAGCGCAACGACCGGGACTAGCGCCGCCTACGAGCAGTACTTC	CSATTGTSAAYEQYF
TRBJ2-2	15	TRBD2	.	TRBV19	TGTGCCAGTAGTGCGACTAGCGGGAGAGGCGGGGAGCTGTTTTTT	CASSATSGRGGELFF
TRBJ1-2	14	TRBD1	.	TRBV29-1	TGCAGCGTTGTGGGGGAGGGACAGGGACTTGGCTACACCTTC	CSVVGEGQGLGYTF
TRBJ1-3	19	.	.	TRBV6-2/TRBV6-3	TGTGCCAGCAGTTATAACAGGGTGGGGGGGAAAGATACTAGAAACACCATATATTTT	CASSYNRVGGKDTRNTIYF
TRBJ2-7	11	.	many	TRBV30	TGTGCCTGGGTAGGGACGGGGGAGCAGTACTTC	CAWVGTGEQYF
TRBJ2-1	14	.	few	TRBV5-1	TGCGCCAGCAGCTTGTTTCAGGGGACCAATGAGCAGTTCTTC	CASSLFQGTNEQFF
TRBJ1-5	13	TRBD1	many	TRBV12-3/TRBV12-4	TGTGCCAGCACAACAGGGGGCTATCAGCCCCAGCATTTT	CASTTGGYQPQHF
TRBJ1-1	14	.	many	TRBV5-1	TGCGCCAGCAGCAACCCAGGGACGAACACTGAAGCTTTCTTT	CASSNPGTNTEAFF